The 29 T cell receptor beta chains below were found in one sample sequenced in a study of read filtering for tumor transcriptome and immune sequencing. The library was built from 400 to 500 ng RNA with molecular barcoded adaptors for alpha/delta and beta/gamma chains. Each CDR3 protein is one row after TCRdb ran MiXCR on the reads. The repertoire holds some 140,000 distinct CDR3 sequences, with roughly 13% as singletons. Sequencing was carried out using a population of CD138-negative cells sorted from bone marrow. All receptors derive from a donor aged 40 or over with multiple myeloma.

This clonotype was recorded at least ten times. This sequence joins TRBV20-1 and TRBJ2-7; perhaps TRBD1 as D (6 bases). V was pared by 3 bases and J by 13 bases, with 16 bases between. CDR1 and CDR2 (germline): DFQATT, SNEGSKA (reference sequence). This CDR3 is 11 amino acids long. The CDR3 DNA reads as TGCAGTGCTAGGTCAGGGGACCTACGCTACTTC. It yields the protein CSARSGDLRYF.

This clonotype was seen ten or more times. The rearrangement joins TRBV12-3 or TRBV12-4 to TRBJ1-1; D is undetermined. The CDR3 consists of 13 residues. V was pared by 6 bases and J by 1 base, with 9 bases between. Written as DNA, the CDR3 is TGTGCCAGCAGGCCACGACAGAACACTGAAGCTTTCTTT. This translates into CASRPRQNTEAFF.

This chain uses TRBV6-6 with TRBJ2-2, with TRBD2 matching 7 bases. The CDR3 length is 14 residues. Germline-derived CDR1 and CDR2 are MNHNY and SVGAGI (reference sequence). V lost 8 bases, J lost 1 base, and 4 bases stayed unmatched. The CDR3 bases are TGTGCCAGCTGGGAGCGGGAGAACACCGGGGAGCTGTTTTTT. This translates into CASWERENTGELFF.

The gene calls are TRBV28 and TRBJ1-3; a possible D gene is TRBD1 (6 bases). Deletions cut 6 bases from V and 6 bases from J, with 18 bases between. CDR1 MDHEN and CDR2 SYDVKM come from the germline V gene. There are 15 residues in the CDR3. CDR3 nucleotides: TGTGCCAGCAGCCAAAGGGGCAGGGGAACAAACACCATATATTTT. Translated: CASSQRGRGTNTIYF.

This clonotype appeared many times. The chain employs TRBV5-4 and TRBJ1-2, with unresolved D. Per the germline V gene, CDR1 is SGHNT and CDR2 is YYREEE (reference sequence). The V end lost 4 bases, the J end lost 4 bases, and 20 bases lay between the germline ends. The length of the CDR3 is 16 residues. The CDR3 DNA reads TGTGCCAGCAGCCATCCCCAGAAACGTCTGGGCTATGGCTACACCTTC. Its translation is CASSHPQKRLGYGYTF.

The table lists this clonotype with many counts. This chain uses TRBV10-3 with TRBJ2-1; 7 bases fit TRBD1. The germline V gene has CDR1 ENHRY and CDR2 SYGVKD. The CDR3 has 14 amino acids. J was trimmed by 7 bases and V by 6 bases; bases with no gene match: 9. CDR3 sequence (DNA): TGTGCCATCAGCATGGACCCAGGGGGTAATGAGCAGTTCTTC. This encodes CAISMDPGGNEQFF.

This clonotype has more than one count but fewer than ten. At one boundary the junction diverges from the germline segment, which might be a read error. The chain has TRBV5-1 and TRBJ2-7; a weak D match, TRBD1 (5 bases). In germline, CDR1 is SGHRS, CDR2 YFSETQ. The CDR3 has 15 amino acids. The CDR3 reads CASSLEPKGHYKQYF. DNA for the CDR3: TGCGCCAGCAGCTTGGAGCCGAAGGGGCACTACAAGCAGTACTTC. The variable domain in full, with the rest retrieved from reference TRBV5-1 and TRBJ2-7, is KAGVTQTPRYLIKTRGQQVTLSCSPISGHRSVSWYQQTPGQGLQFLFEYFSETQRNKGNFPGRFSGRQFSNSRSEMNVSTLELGDSALYLCASSLEPKGHYKQYFGPGTRLTVT.

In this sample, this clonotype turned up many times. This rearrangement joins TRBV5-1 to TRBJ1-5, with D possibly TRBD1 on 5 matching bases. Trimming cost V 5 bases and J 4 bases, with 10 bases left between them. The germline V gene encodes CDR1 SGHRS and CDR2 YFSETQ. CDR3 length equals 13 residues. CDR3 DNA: TGCGCCAGCAGGGTGACAGAAAATCAGCCCCAGCATTTT. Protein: CASRVTENQPQHF. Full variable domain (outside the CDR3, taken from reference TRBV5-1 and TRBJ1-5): KAGVTQTPRYLIKTRGQQVTLSCSPISGHRSVSWYQQTPGQGLQFLFEYFSETQRNKGNFPGRFSGRQFSNSRSEMNVSTLELGDSALYLCASRVTENQPQHFGDGTRLSIL.

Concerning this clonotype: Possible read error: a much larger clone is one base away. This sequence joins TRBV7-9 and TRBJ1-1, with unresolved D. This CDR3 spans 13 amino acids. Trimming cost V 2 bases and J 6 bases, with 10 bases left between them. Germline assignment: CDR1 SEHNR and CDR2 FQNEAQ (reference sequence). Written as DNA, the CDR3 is TGTGCCAGCAGCTTATCCCTATGTCCTGAAGCTTTCTTT. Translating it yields CASSLSLCPEAFF.

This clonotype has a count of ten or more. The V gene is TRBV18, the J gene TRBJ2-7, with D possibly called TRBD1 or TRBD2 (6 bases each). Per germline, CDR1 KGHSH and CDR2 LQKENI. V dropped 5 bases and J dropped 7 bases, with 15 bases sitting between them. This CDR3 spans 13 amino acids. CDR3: CASSRGAALEQYF. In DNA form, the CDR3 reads TGTGCCAGCTCAAGGGGGGCGGCCTTGGAGCAGTACTTC.

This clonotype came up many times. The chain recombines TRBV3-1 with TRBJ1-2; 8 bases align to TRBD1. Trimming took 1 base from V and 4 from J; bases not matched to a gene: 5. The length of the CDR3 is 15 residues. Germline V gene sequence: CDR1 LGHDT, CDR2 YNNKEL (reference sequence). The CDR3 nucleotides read TGTGCCAGCAGCCAAGGGGGACAGGAGTTCTATGGCTACACCTTC. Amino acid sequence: CASSQGGQEFYGYTF.

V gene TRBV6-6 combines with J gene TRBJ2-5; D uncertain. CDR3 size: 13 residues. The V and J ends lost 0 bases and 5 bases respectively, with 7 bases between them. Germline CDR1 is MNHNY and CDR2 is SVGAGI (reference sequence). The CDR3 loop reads CASSYSIRETQYF. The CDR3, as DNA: TGTGCCAGCAGTTACTCGATTCGGGAGACCCAGTACTTC.

CDR3 sequence reads: CASSLSGAHEQYF. CDR3 DNA: TGCGCCAGCAGCTTGTCAGGAGCCCACGAGCAGTACTTC. V and J are TRBV5-1 and TRBJ2-7; D is unresolved. This CDR3 spans 13 amino acids. Germline V gene lookup returns CDR1 SGHRS and CDR2 YFSETQ. V shed 1 base and J shed 5 bases, with 10 bases lying between them.

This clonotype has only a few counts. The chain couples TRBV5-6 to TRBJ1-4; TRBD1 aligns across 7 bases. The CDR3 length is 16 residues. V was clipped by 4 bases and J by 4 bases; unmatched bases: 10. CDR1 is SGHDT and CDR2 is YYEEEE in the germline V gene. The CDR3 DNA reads TGTGCCAGCAGCCCCGGGACAGCGAAGCTTAATGAAAAACTGTTTTTT. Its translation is CASSPGTAKLNEKLFF. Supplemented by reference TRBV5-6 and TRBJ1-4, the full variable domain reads DAGVTQSPTHLIKTRGQQVTLRCSPKSGHDTVSWYQQALGQGPQFIFQYYEEEERQRGNFPDRFSGHQFPNYSSELNVNALLLGDSALYLCASSPGTAKLNEKLFFGSGTQLSVL.

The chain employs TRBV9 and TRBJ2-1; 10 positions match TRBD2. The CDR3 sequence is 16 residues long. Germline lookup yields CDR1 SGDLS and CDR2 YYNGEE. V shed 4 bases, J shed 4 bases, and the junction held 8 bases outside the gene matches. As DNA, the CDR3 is TGTGCCAGCAGCCCACTAGCGGGATGGGCATACAATGAGCAGTTCTTC. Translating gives CASSPLAGWAYNEQFF.

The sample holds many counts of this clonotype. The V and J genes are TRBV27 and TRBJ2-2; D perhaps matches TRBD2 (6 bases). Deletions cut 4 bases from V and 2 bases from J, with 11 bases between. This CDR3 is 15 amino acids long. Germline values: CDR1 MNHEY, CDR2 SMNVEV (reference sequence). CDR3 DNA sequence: TGTGCCAGCAGTTCTCGGACTATCAACACCGGGGAGCTGTTTTTT. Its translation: CASSSRTINTGELFF.

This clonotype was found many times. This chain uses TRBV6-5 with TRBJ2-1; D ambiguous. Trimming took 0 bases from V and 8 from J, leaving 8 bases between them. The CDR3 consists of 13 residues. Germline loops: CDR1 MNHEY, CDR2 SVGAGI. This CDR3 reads CASSYSSIDEQFF. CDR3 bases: TGTGCCAGCAGTTACTCTAGCATCGATGAGCAGTTCTTC.

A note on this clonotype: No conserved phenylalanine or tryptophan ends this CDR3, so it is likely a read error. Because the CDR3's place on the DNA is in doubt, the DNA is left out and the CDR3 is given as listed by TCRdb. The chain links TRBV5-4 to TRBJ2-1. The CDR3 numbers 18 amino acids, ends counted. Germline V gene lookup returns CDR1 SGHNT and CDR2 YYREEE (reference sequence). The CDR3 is CASSPRTRHSSSYNEQLS.

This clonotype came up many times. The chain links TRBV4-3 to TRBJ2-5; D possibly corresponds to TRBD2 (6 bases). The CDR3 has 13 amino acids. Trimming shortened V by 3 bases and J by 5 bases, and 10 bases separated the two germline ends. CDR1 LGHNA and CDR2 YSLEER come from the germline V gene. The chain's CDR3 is CASSHDRGETQYF. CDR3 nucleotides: TGCGCCAGCAGCCACGACCGGGGGGAGACCCAGTACTTC.

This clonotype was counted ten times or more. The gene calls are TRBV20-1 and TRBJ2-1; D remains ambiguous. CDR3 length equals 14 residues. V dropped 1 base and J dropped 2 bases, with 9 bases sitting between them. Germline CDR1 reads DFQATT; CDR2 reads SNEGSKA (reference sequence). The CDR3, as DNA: TGCAGTGCTAGAGGCTGGGAACCCTACAATGAGCAGTTCTTC. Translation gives CSARGWEPYNEQFF.

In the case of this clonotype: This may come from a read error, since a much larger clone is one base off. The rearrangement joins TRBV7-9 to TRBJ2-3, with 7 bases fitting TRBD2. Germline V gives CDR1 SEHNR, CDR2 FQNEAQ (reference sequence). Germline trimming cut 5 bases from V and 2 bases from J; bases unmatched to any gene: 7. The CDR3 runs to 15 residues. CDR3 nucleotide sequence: TGTGCCAGCAGCACTCAACTAGCGAACACAGATACGCAGTATTTT. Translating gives CASSTQLANTDTQYF.

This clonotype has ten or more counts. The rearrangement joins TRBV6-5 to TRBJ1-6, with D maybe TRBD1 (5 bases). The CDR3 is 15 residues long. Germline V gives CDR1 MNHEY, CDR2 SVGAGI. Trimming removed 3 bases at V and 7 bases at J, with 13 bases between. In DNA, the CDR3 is TGTGCCAGCAGTTATAGGCAGGGACGGAATTCACCCCTCCACTTT. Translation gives CASSYRQGRNSPLHF.

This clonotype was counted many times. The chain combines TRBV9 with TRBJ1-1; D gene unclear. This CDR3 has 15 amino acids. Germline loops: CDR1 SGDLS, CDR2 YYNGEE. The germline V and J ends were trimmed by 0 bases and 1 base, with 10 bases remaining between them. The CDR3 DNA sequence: TGTGCCAGCAGCGTAGATCCGGCAGCGAACACTGAAGCTTTCTTT. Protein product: CASSVDPAANTEAFF.

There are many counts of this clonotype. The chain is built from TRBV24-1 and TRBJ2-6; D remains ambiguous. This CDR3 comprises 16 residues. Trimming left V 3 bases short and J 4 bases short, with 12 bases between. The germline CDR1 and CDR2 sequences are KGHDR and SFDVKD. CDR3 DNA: TGTGCCACCAGTGATCCCGGGTTGTACGGGGCCAACGTCCTGACTTTC. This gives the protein CATSDPGLYGANVLTF.

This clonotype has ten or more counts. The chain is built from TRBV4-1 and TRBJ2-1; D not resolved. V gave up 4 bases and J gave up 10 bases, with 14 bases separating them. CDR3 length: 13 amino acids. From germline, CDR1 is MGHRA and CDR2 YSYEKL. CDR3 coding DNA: TGCGCCAGCAGCCCCGGAACTGGAAGAGAGCAGTTCTTC. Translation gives CASSPGTGREQFF.

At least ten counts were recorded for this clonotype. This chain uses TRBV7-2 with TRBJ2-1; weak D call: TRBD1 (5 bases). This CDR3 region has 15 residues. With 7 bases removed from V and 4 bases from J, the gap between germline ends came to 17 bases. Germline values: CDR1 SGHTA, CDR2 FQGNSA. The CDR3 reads CASTPTATPYNEQFF. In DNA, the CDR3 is TGTGCCAGCACCCCGACAGCGACCCCTTACAATGAGCAGTTCTTC. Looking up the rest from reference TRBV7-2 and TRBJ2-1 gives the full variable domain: GAGVSQSPSNKVTEKGKDVELRCDPISGHTALYWYRQSLGQGLEFLIYFQGNSAPDKSGLPSDRFSAERTGGSVSTLTIQRTQQEDSAVYLCASTPTATPYNEQFFGPGTRLTVL.

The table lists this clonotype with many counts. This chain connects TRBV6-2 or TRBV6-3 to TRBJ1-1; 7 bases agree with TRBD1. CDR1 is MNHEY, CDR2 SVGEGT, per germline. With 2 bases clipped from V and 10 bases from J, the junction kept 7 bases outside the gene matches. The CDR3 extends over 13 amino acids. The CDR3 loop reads CASSYVPGGGAFF. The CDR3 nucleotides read TGTGCCAGCAGTTACGTTCCAGGGGGGGGAGCTTTCTTT.

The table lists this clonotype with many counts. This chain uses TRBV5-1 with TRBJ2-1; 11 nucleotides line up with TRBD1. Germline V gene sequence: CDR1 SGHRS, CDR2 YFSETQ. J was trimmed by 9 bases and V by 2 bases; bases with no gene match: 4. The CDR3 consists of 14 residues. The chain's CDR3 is CASSLRTGGVEQFF. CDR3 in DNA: TGCGCCAGCAGCTTAAGGACAGGGGGCGTTGAGCAGTTCTTC.

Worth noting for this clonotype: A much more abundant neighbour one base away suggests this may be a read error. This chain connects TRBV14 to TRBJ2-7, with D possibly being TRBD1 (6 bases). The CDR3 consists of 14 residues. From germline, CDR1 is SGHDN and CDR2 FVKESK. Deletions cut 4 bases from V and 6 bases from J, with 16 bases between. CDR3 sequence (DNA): TGTGCCAGCAGCCGCGTGGGGGCCCCTAGCGAGCAGTACTTC. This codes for CASSRVGAPSEQYF.